The 14 T cell receptor beta chains given below trace back to one sample, sequenced in a study of beta chain features in type 1 diabetes. Overall study results and limits: Shorter TCRB CDR3s, moderately but significantly so, were found in Type 1 diabetes patients in all four CD4+ subsets.

For these TCRs, the target antigens are not known. Expressed TCRB transcripts were sequenced because the entire RNA isolate underwent reverse transcription. Here immunoSEQ multiplex PCR was the method, and the copy in TCRdb shows in-frame clones only, minus some. There are some 700,000 clones in the sample; 13% occur only once, and less than 0.025% lies in the top ten. The material sequenced was naive CD4+ T cells from blood. The receptors originated from a man aged 18-30 years with type 1 diabetes.

This clone was seen a few times. The rearrangement links TRBV30 to TRBJ1-5; the D gene is possibly TRBD1 (6 bases). CDR3 length: 15 residues. Trimming took 3 bases from V and 0 from J, leaving 12 bases between them. Looked up from germline, CDR1 is GTSNPN and CDR2 is SVGIG (reference sequence). The CDR3 region has the DNA TGTGCCTGGAGCAGGGACATCAATAGCAATCAGCCCCAGCATTTT. It translates to CAWSRDINSNQPQHF.

V and J are TRBV7-9 and TRBJ2-7; D may be TRBD2 (5 bases). CDR3 length: 14 residues. Germline lookup yields CDR1 SEHNR and CDR2 FQNEAQ (reference sequence). With 3 bases removed from V and 2 bases from J, the gap between germline ends came to 11 bases. In DNA, the CDR3 is TGTGCCAGCAGCTTGCACGGGGTCCCCTACGAGCAGTACTTC. Its protein is CASSLHGVPYEQYF.

This clone showed up just a few times. Other DNA sequences in this sample translate to the same CDR3. V gene TRBV30 combines with J gene TRBJ2-5, with 9 bases that match TRBD2. The CDR3 is 13 residues long. Germline trimming cut 0 bases from V and 5 bases from J; bases unmatched to any gene: 1. Germline V gene sequence: CDR1 GTSNPN, CDR2 SVGIG (reference sequence). The DNA of the CDR3 is TGTGCCTGGAGTGTGGCGGGGGGGGAGACCCAGTACTTC. It codes for CAWSVAGGETQYF.

With regard to this clone: Other DNA sequences in the sample encode the same CDR3. The chain recombines TRBV6-5 with TRBJ2-5, with 7 bases identical to TRBD1. Germline V CDR1 and CDR2: MNHEY, SVGAGI. V gave up 6 bases and J gave up 3 bases; unmatched junction bases: 4. The CDR3 consists of 13 residues. The CDR3 protein is CASRGTGEETQYF. The CDR3 nucleotides are TGTGCCAGCAGGGGTACAGGGGAAGAGACCCAGTACTTC.

The V and J genes are TRBV5-1 and TRBJ2-1, with D perhaps TRBD1 (6 bases). The CDR3 spans 17 residues. Trimming removed 4 bases from V and 5 bases from J, with 22 bases in between. Germline V gene lookup returns CDR1 SGHRS and CDR2 YFSETQ. The CDR3: CASSNGRTAQWDNEQFF. CDR3 coding DNA: TGCGCCAGCAGCAACGGAAGGACAGCTCAATGGGACAATGAGCAGTTCTTC. The entire variable domain, with the rest obtained from reference TRBV5-1 and TRBJ2-1, is as follows: KAGVTQTPRYLIKTRGQQVTLSCSPISGHRSVSWYQQTPGQGLQFLFEYFSETQRNKGNFPGRFSGRQFSNSRSEMNVSTLELGDSALYLCASSNGRTAQWDNEQFFGPGTRLTVL.

This chain links TRBV27 with TRBJ2-1; the D is unclear. The germline CDR1 and CDR2 sequences are MNHEY and SMNVEV (reference sequence). CDR3 length: 15 residues. Trimming pared 6 bases from V and 4 bases from J, leaving 16 bases between. The CDR3, as DNA: TGTGCCAGCAGGGGGATTGGGGTAGGTTACAATGAGCAGTTCTTC. Protein: CASRGIGVGYNEQFF.

This clone was seen a few times. The V and J genes are TRBV7-9 and TRBJ2-7; a weak D match, TRBD1 (6 bases). This CDR3 spans 14 amino acids. Germline values: CDR1 SEHNR, CDR2 FQNEAQ (reference sequence). The ends were cut back, 6 bases at V and 2 bases at J, with 14 bases in the middle. This CDR3 reads CASRPSGAPYEQYF. CDR3 bases: TGTGCCAGCAGACCCTCAGGGGCACCCTACGAGCAGTACTTC.

This clone has a handful of counts. The chain employs TRBV10-1 and TRBJ2-7; D possibly corresponds to TRBD1 (6 bases). The CDR3 is 16 residues long. V lost 2 bases to trimming and J lost 3 bases, with 17 bases between them. CDR1 is WNHNN and CDR2 is SYGVQD in the germline V gene (reference sequence). The CDR3 loop is CASSEGIQGHDYEQYF. CDR3 nucleotides: TGCGCCAGCAGTGAGGGGATACAGGGTCACGACTACGAGCAGTACTTC.

This chain joins TRBV6-6 and TRBJ1-1, with D perhaps matching TRBD1 (5 bases). Germline values: CDR1 MNHNY, CDR2 SVGAGI (reference sequence). This CDR3 spans 14 amino acids. Trimming removed 5 bases from V and 5 bases from J, with 15 bases in between. CDR3 in amino acids: CASSQLERQTEAFF. Here the CDR3 DNA reads TGTGCCAGCAGTCAACTAGAAAGACAGACTGAAGCTTTCTTT.

This clone was seen a few times. V and J are TRBV5-6 and TRBJ1-5, with a tentative D call TRBD1 (5 bases). The CDR3 loop spans 12 amino acids. Germline V lookup: CDR1 SGHDT, CDR2 YYEEEE. V was shortened by 2 bases and J by 8 bases, with 8 bases between the two germline ends. In nucleotides, the CDR3 is TGTGCCAGCAGCTTAGGCAGGGAGCCCCAGCATTTT. This encodes CASSLGREPQHF.

This clone occurred a few times. V and J are TRBV30 and TRBJ1-3; no clear D. Germline V CDR1 and CDR2: GTSNPN, SVGIG (reference sequence). The CDR3 is 14 amino acids. V was pared by 3 bases and J by 2 bases, with 11 bases between. The CDR3 sequence: CAWRLSIPGNTIYF. CDR3 bases: TGTGCCTGGAGGTTATCGATACCTGGAAACACCATATATTTT. Full variable domain (remainder filled in from reference TRBV30 and TRBJ1-3): SQTIHQWPATLVQPVGSPLSLECTVEGTSNPNLYWYRQAAGRGLQLLFYSVGIGQISSEVPQNLSASRPQDRQFILSSKKLLLSDSGFYLCAWRLSIPGNTIYFGEGSWLTVV.

This clone came up a few times. The same CDR3 arises from other DNA sequences in this sample as well. This chain uses TRBV29-1 with TRBJ1-1, with D possibly TRBD1 on 6 matching bases. V shed 8 bases and J shed 2 bases, with 15 bases lying between them. The germline V gene encodes CDR1 SQVTM and CDR2 ANQGSEA. CDR3 length equals 13 residues. The CDR3 loop reads CSHVGGTNTEAFF. CDR3 sequence (DNA): TGCAGCCATGTAGGGGGAACTAACACTGAAGCTTTCTTT.

The chain is built from TRBV10-1 and TRBJ1-1, with D unresolved. The CDR3 has 13 residues. V lost 6 bases, J lost 5 bases, and 13 bases lay in between. Germline CDR1 is WNHNN and CDR2 is SYGVQD (reference sequence). The CDR3 is CASRVGGGTEAFF. The CDR3 DNA is TGCGCCAGCAGGGTAGGCGGAGGTACTGAAGCTTTCTTT.

This clone was counted a few times. The chain employs TRBV29-1 and TRBJ1-1; 8 bases are shared with TRBD1. Germline CDR1 is SQVTM and CDR2 is ANQGSEA. The CDR3 sequence is 13 residues long. V shed 5 bases and J 4 bases; nucleotides not matched to a gene: 6. The CDR3 DNA reads as TGCAGCGTTTTCAGGGGGCGGGGCACTGAAGCTTTCTTT. Its protein is CSVFRGRGTEAFF. Using reference TRBV29-1 and TRBJ1-1 for the parts outside the CDR3, the full variable domain is SAVISQKPSRDICQRGTSLTIQCQVDSQVTMMFWYRQQPGQSLTLIATANQGSEATYESGFVIDKFPISRPNLTFSTLTVSNMSPEDSSIYLCSVFRGRGTEAFFGQGTRLTVV.